This T cell receptor beta chain was obtained from a study of memory CD4+ T cells and cytomegalovirus serostatus. Study conclusions and caveats: Repertoires predicted CMV serostatus with median bootstrapped AUC of approximately 0.95.

The protocol was immunoSEQ multiplex PCR, while the TCRdb copy is restricted to in-frame clones and leaves out a portion. The sample contains some 73,000 clones, approximately 78% of which appear only once. The sort gate was single viable CD3+CD4+CD8-CD45RO+ cells for memory CD4+ T cells. Remarks on this clone: The target antigen is unknown.

Input material: memory CD4+ T cells from blood. The origin of this receptor is an adult in good health and CMV-seropositive.

The CDR3 DNA reads as TGTGCCAGCAGCTTCGGCACAGGGGATGGGTCCTACGAGCAGTACTTC. Translated, it gives CASSFGTGDGSYEQYF. This chain links TRBV7-6 with TRBJ2-7, with TRBD1 identical over 7 bases. The CDR3 contains 16 residues. Germline V gene lookup returns CDR1 SGHVS and CDR2 FNYEAQ. V lost 3 bases and J lost 1; bases outside the gene matches: 9.